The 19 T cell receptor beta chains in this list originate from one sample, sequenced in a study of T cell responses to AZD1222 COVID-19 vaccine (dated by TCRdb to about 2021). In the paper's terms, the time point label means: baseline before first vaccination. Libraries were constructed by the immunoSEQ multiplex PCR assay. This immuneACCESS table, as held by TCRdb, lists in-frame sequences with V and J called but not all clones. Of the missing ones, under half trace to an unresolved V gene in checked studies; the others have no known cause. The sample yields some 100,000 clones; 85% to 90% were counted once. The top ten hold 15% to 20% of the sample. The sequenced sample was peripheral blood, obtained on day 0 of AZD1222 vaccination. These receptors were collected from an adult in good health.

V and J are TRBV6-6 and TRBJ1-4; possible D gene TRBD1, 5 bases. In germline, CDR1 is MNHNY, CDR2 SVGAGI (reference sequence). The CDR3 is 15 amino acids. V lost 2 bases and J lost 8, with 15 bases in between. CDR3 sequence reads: CASSYPSEGKEKLFF. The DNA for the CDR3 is TGTGCCAGCAGTTACCCTAGCGAGGGGAAGGAAAAACTGTTTTTT.

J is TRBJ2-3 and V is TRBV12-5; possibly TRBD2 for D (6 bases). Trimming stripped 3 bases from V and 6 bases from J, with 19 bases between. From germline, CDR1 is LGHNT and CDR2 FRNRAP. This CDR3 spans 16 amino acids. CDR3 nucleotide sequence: TGTGCTAGTGGTTTTGGAGGTCTGAGAGGAGGGGATACGCAGTATTTT. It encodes CASGFGGLRGGDTQYF.

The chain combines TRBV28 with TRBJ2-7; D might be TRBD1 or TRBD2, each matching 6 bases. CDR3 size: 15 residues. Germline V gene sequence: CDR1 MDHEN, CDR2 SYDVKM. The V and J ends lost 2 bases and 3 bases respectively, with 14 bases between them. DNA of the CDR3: TGTGCCAGCAGTTTAGGGGGGCGTGACGACTACGAGCAGTACTTC. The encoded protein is CASSLGGRDDYEQYF.

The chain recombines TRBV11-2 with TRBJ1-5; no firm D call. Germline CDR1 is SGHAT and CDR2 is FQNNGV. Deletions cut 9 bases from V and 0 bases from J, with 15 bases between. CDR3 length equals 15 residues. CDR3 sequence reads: CASPPWVLSNQPQHF. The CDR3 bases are TGTGCCAGTCCCCCATGGGTACTTAGCAATCAGCCCCAGCATTTT.

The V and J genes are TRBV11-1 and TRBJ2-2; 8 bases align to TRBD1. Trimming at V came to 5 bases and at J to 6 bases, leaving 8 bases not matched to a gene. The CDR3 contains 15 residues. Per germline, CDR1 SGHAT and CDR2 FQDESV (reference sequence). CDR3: CASSPRTGLAGELFF. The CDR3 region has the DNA TGTGCCAGCAGCCCCCGGACAGGGCTAGCCGGGGAGCTGTTTTTT.

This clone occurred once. The CDR3 spells CASSPQLSGLAGISEQYF. The CDR3 nucleotides are TGTGCCAGCTCACCTCAACTCTCTGGACTAGCGGGGATCTCCGAGCAGTACTTC. V and J are TRBV18 and TRBJ2-7; 12 bases are shared with TRBD2. Germline lookup yields CDR1 KGHSH and CDR2 LQKENI. The ends lost 3 bases at V and 6 bases at J; junction bases unmatched: 15. The CDR3 contains 18 residues.

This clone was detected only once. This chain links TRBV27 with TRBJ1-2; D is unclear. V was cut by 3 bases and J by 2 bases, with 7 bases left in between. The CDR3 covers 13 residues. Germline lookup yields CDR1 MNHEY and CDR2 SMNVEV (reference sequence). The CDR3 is CASSFPGNYGYTF. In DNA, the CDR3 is TGTGCCAGCAGTTTCCCGGGAAACTATGGCTACACCTTC.

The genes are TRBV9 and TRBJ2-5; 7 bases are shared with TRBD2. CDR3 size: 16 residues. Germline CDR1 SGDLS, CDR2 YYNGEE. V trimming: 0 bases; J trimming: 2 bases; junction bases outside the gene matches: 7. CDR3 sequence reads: CASSVAFGGGQETQYF. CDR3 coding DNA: TGTGCCAGCAGCGTAGCCTTTGGCGGGGGACAAGAGACCCAGTACTTC.

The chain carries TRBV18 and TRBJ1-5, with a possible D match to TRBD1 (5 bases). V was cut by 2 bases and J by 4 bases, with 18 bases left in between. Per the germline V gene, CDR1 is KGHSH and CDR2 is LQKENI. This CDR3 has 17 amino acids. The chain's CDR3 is CASSPVSVAGGNQPQHF. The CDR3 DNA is TGTGCCAGCTCACCAGTTTCCGTGGCGGGGGGGAATCAGCCCCAGCATTTT.

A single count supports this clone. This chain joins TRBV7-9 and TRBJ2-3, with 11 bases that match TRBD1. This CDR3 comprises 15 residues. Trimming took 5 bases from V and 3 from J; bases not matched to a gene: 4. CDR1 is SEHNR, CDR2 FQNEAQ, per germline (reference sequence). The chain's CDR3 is CASSHGTGGTDTQYF. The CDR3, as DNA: TGTGCCAGCAGCCATGGGACAGGGGGTACAGATACGCAGTATTTT.

CDR3 nucleotide sequence: TGTGCCAGCAGCGGGACGTCTTATAATTCACCCCTCCACTTT. Protein: CASSGTSYNSPLHF. The rearrangement links TRBV3-1 (or the pseudogene TRBV3-2) to TRBJ1-6; perhaps TRBD1 as D (5 bases). Deletions cut 5 bases from V and 4 bases from J, with 9 bases between. Germline V CDR1 and CDR2: LGHDT, YNNKEL (reference sequence). The length of the CDR3 is 14 residues.

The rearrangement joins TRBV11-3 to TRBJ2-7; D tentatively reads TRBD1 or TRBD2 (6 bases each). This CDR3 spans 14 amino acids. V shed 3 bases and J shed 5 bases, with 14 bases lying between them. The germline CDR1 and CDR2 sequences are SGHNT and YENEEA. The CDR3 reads CASSLVGGTNEQYF. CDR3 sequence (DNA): TGTGCCAGCAGCTTGGTCGGCGGGACAAACGAGCAGTACTTC.

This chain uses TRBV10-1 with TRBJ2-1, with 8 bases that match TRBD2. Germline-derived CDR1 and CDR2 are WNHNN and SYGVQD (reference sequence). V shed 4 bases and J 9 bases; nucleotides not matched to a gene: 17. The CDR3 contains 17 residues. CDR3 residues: CASSGRGGSGTVGEQFF. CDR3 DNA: TGCGCCAGCAGTGGGAGAGGTGGTAGCGGGACGGTCGGTGAGCAGTTCTTC.

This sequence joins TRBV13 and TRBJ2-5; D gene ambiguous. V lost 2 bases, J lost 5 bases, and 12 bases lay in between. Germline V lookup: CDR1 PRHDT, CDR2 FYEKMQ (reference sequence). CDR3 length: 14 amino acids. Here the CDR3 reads CASSLKTEAETQYF. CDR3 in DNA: TGTGCCAGCAGCTTAAAGACCGAAGCGGAGACCCAGTACTTC. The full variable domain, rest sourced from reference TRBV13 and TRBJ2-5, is AAGVIQSPRHLIKEKRETATLKCYPIPRHDTVYWYQQGPGQDPQFLISFYEKMQSDKGSIPDRFSAQQFSDYHSELNMSSLELGDSALYFCASSLKTEAETQYFGPGTRLLVL.

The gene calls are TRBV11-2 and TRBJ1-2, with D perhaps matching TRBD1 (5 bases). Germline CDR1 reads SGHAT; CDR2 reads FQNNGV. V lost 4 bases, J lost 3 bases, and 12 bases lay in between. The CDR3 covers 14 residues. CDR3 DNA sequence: TGTGCCAGCAGCTCGAGGGTCAGGGACTATGGCTACACCTTC. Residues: CASSSRVRDYGYTF.

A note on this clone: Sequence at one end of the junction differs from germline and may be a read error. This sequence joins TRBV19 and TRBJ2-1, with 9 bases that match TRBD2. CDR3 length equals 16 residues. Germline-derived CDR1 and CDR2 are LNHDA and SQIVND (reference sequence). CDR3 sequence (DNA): TGTGCCAGTTGTATAGGGGGAGCGGGGGGCCAAAATGAGCAGTTCTTC. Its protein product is CASCIGGAGGQNEQFF.

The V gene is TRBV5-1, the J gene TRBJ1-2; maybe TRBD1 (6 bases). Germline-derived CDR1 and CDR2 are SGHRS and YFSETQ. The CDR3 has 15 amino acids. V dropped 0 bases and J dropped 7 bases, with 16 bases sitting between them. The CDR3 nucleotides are TGCGCCAGCAGCTTGGATAGGACAGAAGTAGGTGGCTACACCTTC. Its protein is CASSLDRTEVGGYTF.

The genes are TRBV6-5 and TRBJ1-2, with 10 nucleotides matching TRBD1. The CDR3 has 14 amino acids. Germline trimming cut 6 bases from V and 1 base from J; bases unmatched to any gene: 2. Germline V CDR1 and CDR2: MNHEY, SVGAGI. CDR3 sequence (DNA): TGTGCCAGCAGGCGGACAGGGGGTAACTATGGCTACACCTTC. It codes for CASRRTGGNYGYTF.

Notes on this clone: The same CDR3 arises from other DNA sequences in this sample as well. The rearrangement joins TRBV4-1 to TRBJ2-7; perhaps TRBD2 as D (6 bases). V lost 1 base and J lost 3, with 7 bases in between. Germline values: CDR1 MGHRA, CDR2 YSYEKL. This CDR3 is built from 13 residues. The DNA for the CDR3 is TGCGCCAGCAGCCAAGTGCGGGGCTACGAGCAGTACTTC. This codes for CASSQVRGYEQYF.